The rows below give T cell receptor beta chains drawn from one sample of a study of T cell responses to AZD1222 COVID-19 vaccine. The assay was immunoSEQ multiplex PCR, and TCRdb's table has in-frame clones only and misses some. The sample yields some 150,000 clones, about 93% seen once. The sequencing here drew on peripheral blood, taken on day 0 of AZD1222 vaccination. These receptors came from an adult in good health. The CDR3 runs from the conserved cysteine through the conserved F or W. A D gene is named only where the DNA matches it firmly. Size tells how often a clone was seen (once, few, many) or the class of an expanded clone, and some rows leave it out.

CDR3 DNA: TGTGCCAGCAGCCCCGGGCTGGGGGGGCAGGAGACCCAGTACTTC
CDR3 protein: CASSPGLGGQETQYF
V gene: TRBV7-9
D gene: .
clone size: .
J gene: TRBJ2-5

CDR3 DNA: TGTGCCAGCAGCCCATCGTTACCAGATACGCAGTATTTT
CDR3 protein: CASSPSLPDTQYF
V gene: TRBV7-9
D gene: .
clone size: once
J gene: TRBJ2-3

CDR3 DNA: TGCAGCGTTTCTGACAGGGGGTACACTGAAGCTTTCTTT
CDR3 protein: CSVSDRGYTEAFF
V gene: TRBV29-1
D gene: TRBD1
clone size: .
J gene: TRBJ1-1

CDR3 DNA: TGCGCCAGCAGCCAAGATAGGACAGGGATCCCCTACGAGCAGTACTTC
CDR3 protein: CASSQDRTGIPYEQYF
V gene: TRBV4-1
D gene: TRBD1
clone size: once
J gene: TRBJ2-7

CDR3 DNA: TGTGCCAGCAGCTACCCCGGAGGGGGGGGATCAGATACGCAGTATTTT
CDR3 protein: CASSYPGGGGSDTQYF
V gene: TRBV9
D gene: .
clone size: .
J gene: TRBJ2-3

CDR3 DNA: TGCGCCAGCAGCACCGCTTCCACAGGGGCTGGGGGCTACACCTTC
CDR3 protein: CASSTASTGAGGYTF
V gene: TRBV5-1
D gene: TRBD1
clone size: .
J gene: TRBJ1-2

CDR3 DNA: TGTGCCAGCAGCTTGACCGGACAGTTTAACGAGCAGTACTTC
CDR3 protein: CASSLTGQFNEQYF
V gene: TRBV5-4
D gene: .
clone size: .
J gene: TRBJ2-7

CDR3 DNA: TGTGCCAGTAGTACACCGGGCAATCAGCCCCAGCATTTT
CDR3 protein: CASSTPGNQPQHF
V gene: TRBV19
D gene: .
clone size: .
J gene: TRBJ1-5

CDR3 DNA: TGTGCCAGCAGCCTTAGGACTAGCGGGAGGTTTTATGAGCAGTTCTTC
CDR3 protein: CASSLRTSGRFYEQFF
V gene: TRBV7-2
D gene: TRBD2
clone size: .
J gene: TRBJ2-1

CDR3 DNA: TGTGCCAGTAGTGCTAGGGAGATCTCCTACAATGAGCAGTTCTTC
CDR3 protein: CASSAREISYNEQFF
V gene: TRBV19
D gene: .
clone size: .
J gene: TRBJ2-1

CDR3 DNA: TGTGCCAGCAGCTTTCTTGGGACAGGGACTACAAATGAGCAGTTCTTC
CDR3 protein: CASSFLGTGTTNEQFF
V gene: TRBV5-6
D gene: TRBD1
clone size: .
J gene: TRBJ2-1

CDR3 DNA: TGTGCCAGCAGCTTAGGCACCAGCTCTGGAAACACCATATATTTT
CDR3 protein: CASSLGTSSGNTIYF
V gene: TRBV7-6
D gene: .
clone size: .
J gene: TRBJ1-3

CDR3 DNA: TGTGCCAGCTCACCACGGGACAGGGGAGGCGAGGGCTACACCTTC
CDR3 protein: CASSPRDRGGEGYTF
V gene: TRBV18
D gene: TRBD1
clone size: .
J gene: TRBJ1-2

CDR3 DNA: TGTGCCAGCAGCGTGTGGGACTACAATGAGCAGTTCTTC
CDR3 protein: CASSVWDYNEQFF
V gene: TRBV9
D gene: .
clone size: .
J gene: TRBJ2-1

CDR3 DNA: TGTGCCAGCGGAGCTTCGGGACTAGCGGCGCCGGTGAGGTTCTTC
CDR3 protein: CASGASGLAAPVRFF
V gene: TRBV6-5
D gene: TRBD2
clone size: .
J gene: TRBJ2-1

CDR3 DNA: .
CDR3 protein: CASSPGKEISPGSCFF
V gene: TRBV11-2
D gene: .
clone size: .
J gene: TRBJ2-2

CDR3 DNA: TGCGCCAGCAGCCGGCGCACAACAGGAAGGGGCACTGAAGCTTTCTTT
CDR3 protein: CASSRRTTGRGTEAFF
V gene: TRBV5-1
D gene: .
clone size: .
J gene: TRBJ1-1

CDR3 DNA: TGTGCCAGCAGTGAACCGTGGACTGAAGCTTTCTTT
CDR3 protein: CASSEPWTEAFF
V gene: TRBV6-1
D gene: .
clone size: .
J gene: TRBJ1-1

CDR3 DNA: TGTGCCAGTTCCGGGACTTCCACAGATACGCAGTATTTT
CDR3 protein: CASSGTSTDTQYF
V gene: TRBV9
D gene: .
clone size: .
J gene: TRBJ2-3

CDR3 DNA: TGTGCCAGCAGCTTAGGACCGAATACGCAGTATTTT
CDR3 protein: CASSLGPNTQYF
V gene: TRBV7-2
D gene: .
clone size: once
J gene: TRBJ2-3

CDR3 DNA: TGTGCCAGCAGCTCCGTTCCCAATTCACCCCTCCACTTT
CDR3 protein: CASSSVPNSPLHF
V gene: TRBV11-2
D gene: .
clone size: .
J gene: TRBJ1-6

CDR3 DNA: TGTGCCAGCAGTTTATATCAGGGGGAAACTGAAGCTTTCTTT
CDR3 protein: CASSLYQGETEAFF
V gene: TRBV27
D gene: TRBD1
clone size: .
J gene: TRBJ1-1

CDR3 DNA: TGTGCCAGCAGCGCACTACAGGGCCTTGGCTACACCTTC
CDR3 protein: CASSALQGLGYTF
V gene: TRBV9
D gene: .
clone size: .
J gene: TRBJ1-2

CDR3 DNA: TGTGCCAGCAGTTTCCGCCGGACAGGTTCGACCTCTGGGGCCAACGTCCTGACTTTC
CDR3 protein: CASSFRRTGSTSGANVLTF
V gene: TRBV27
D gene: TRBD1
clone size: .
J gene: TRBJ2-6

CDR3 DNA: TGTGCCAGCAGTCTTGCGGCGGGGGGGAGGGAAGAGACCCAGTACTTC
CDR3 protein: CASSLAAGGREETQYF
V gene: TRBV28
D gene: TRBD2
clone size: .
J gene: TRBJ2-5

CDR3 DNA: TGTGCCAGTACCAGAAGCTCTGGAAACACCATATATTTT
CDR3 protein: CASTRSSGNTIYF
V gene: TRBV19
D gene: .
clone size: once
J gene: TRBJ1-3

CDR3 DNA: TGTGCCAGCTCACCAGCGGGACTAGCAGCCAATGGGGCAGATACGCAGTATTTT
CDR3 protein: CASSPAGLAANGADTQYF
V gene: TRBV18
D gene: TRBD2
clone size: .
J gene: TRBJ2-3

CDR3 DNA: TGTGCCAGCAGTTTTTCGGACGGCTACGAGCAGTACTTC
CDR3 protein: CASSFSDGYEQYF
V gene: TRBV27
D gene: .
clone size: .
J gene: TRBJ2-7

CDR3 DNA: TGTGCCAGCACCTTTGGGGGGAGCACAGATACGCAGTATTTT
CDR3 protein: CASTFGGSTDTQYF
V gene: TRBV27
D gene: .
clone size: .
J gene: TRBJ2-3

CDR3 DNA: TGTGCCAGTACCCTATATGGGGCGGGGGGGTCAGATACGCAGTATTTT
CDR3 protein: CASTLYGAGGSDTQYF
V gene: TRBV19
D gene: TRBD2
clone size: once
J gene: TRBJ2-3

CDR3 DNA: TGTGCCAGCAGACCGAGACTAGCGGGGCTTAATACGCAGTATTTT
CDR3 protein: CASRPRLAGLNTQYF
V gene: TRBV3-1/TRBV3-2
D gene: TRBD2
clone size: .
J gene: TRBJ2-3

CDR3 DNA: TGTGCCAGTGGGCGGGCCGCCGGATTACTCTATGGCTACACCTTC
CDR3 protein: CASGRAAGLLYGYTF
V gene: TRBV19
D gene: .
clone size: .
J gene: TRBJ1-2

CDR3 DNA: TGCGCCAGCAGCTTCCAGGAGGAACCGACTATTAGCACCTATGGCTACACCTTC
CDR3 protein: CASSFQEEPTISTYGYTF
V gene: TRBV5-1
D gene: .
clone size: once
J gene: TRBJ1-2

CDR3 DNA: TGTGCCAGCAATTCGGGACAGACGATCAATCAGCCCCAGCATTTT
CDR3 protein: CASNSGQTINQPQHF
V gene: TRBV2
D gene: TRBD1
clone size: .
J gene: TRBJ1-5

CDR3 DNA: TGTGCCAGCAGCCAAAGTACCGGGACATTGTCGGTTACGCAGTATTTT
CDR3 protein: CASSQSTGTLSVTQYF
V gene: TRBV3-1/TRBV3-2
D gene: .
clone size: .
J gene: TRBJ2-3

CDR3 DNA: TGTGCCAGCATCACCGACGGGCAGAACTCCTACAATGAGCAGTTCTTC
CDR3 protein: CASITDGQNSYNEQFF
V gene: TRBV11-2
D gene: .
clone size: .
J gene: TRBJ2-1

CDR3 DNA: TGCGCCAGCAGCCTGACAGACTACAATGAGCAGTTCTTC
CDR3 protein: CASSLTDYNEQFF
V gene: TRBV4-1
D gene: .
clone size: .
J gene: TRBJ2-1

CDR3 DNA: TGTGCCAGTAGTATTCTCAAACAATCTATCAACAATGAGCAGTTCTTC
CDR3 protein: CASSILKQSINNEQFF
V gene: TRBV19
D gene: .
clone size: .
J gene: TRBJ2-1

CDR3 DNA: TGTGCCAGCGGACGGGAAGAGCAGTTCTTC
CDR3 protein: CASGREEQFF
V gene: TRBV6-5
D gene: .
clone size: once
J gene: TRBJ2-1

CDR3 DNA: TGTGCCAGTAGTGCGACAGGGACCGGGGAGCTGTTTTTT
CDR3 protein: CASSATGTGELFF
V gene: TRBV19
D gene: TRBD1
clone size: .
J gene: TRBJ2-2

CDR3 DNA: TGCGCCAGCAGCCCGTCAGGGACAGGCAGCTCCTACGAGCAGTACTTC
CDR3 protein: CASSPSGTGSSYEQYF
V gene: TRBV4-1
D gene: TRBD1
clone size: .
J gene: TRBJ2-7

CDR3 DNA: TGTGCCAGCAGTTTATTGAACACTGAAGCTTTCTTT
CDR3 protein: CASSLLNTEAFF
V gene: TRBV12-3/TRBV12-4
D gene: .
clone size: few
J gene: TRBJ1-1

CDR3 DNA: TGTGCCAGCAGCCCGTCCAGGGAGCAGCCCCAGCATTTT
CDR3 protein: CASSPSREQPQHF
V gene: TRBV7-9
D gene: .
clone size: .
J gene: TRBJ1-5

CDR3 DNA: TGTGCCAGCAGCCGGGGGGGAGGCACAGATACGCAGTATTTT
CDR3 protein: CASSRGGGTDTQYF
V gene: TRBV7-2
D gene: TRBD2
clone size: .
J gene: TRBJ2-3

CDR3 DNA: TGTGCCAGCAGCCCGGACGGGGGCTCCTACGAGCAGTACTTC
CDR3 protein: CASSPDGGSYEQYF
V gene: TRBV11-2
D gene: .
clone size: few
J gene: TRBJ2-7

CDR3 DNA: TGTGCCAGCAGCCAAGGACTTGAAGCTTTCTTT
CDR3 protein: CASSQGLEAFF
V gene: TRBV3-1/TRBV3-2
D gene: .
clone size: .
J gene: TRBJ1-1

CDR3 DNA: TGCGCCAGCAGCGTATCCGGGACAGTATCCTACGAGCAGTACTTC
CDR3 protein: CASSVSGTVSYEQYF
V gene: TRBV5-1
D gene: TRBD1
clone size: few
J gene: TRBJ2-7

CDR3 DNA: TGTGCCAGCTCATACGGGCCTACTATGAACACTGAAGCTTTCTTT
CDR3 protein: CASSYGPTMNTEAFF
V gene: TRBV18
D gene: .
clone size: .
J gene: TRBJ1-1

CDR3 DNA: TGTGCCAGCAGCAACTCCGGGACAGACGAAAAACTGTTTTTT
CDR3 protein: CASSNSGTDEKLFF
V gene: TRBV3-1/TRBV3-2
D gene: TRBD1
clone size: .
J gene: TRBJ1-4

CDR3 DNA: TGTGCCAGCACTGGGGGGATAAACACTGAAGCTTTCTTT
CDR3 protein: CASTGGINTEAFF
V gene: TRBV6-5
D gene: .
clone size: .
J gene: TRBJ1-1

CDR3 DNA: TGTGCCACCAGCGTTCGACAGTTATACAATGAGCAGTTCTTC
CDR3 protein: CATSVRQLYNEQFF
V gene: TRBV15
D gene: .
clone size: .
J gene: TRBJ2-1

CDR3 DNA: TGTGCCAGCAGCGCATCCGGACGGGACCAGAACACTGAAGCTTTCTTT
CDR3 protein: CASSASGRDQNTEAFF
V gene: TRBV9
D gene: .
clone size: .
J gene: TRBJ1-1